Below are 31 T cell receptor beta chains sequenced from a single sample in a study of blood T cell repertoires in COVID-19. Data came from immunoSEQ multiplex PCR; TCRdb stores just in-frame clones and leaves some out. The table lists about 120,000 clones, roughly 91% of them singletons, with 1.5% to 1.7% in the top ten. The sequenced sample was peripheral blood. The receptor set was obtained from a human donor in a cohort sampled during active COVID-19.

The chain is built from TRBV6-1 and TRBJ2-1, with 9 positions matching TRBD2. This CDR3 comprises 21 residues. Germline CDR1 reads MNHNS; CDR2 reads SASEGT. With 1 base clipped from V and 9 bases from J, the junction kept 25 bases outside the gene matches. Written as DNA, the CDR3 is TGTGCCAGCAGTGAAGGGGGTGGGGCGGGAGGGCCGTCTTATCTTGAGGGTGAGCAGTTCTTC. Encoded protein: CASSEGGGAGGPSYLEGEQFF.

Relative to its sample, this clone is medium-sized. The V gene is TRBV28, the J gene TRBJ2-7; D unresolved. The CDR3 has 14 amino acids. Germline V gives CDR1 MDHEN, CDR2 SYDVKM. The germline V and J ends were trimmed by 3 bases and 4 bases, with 13 bases remaining between them. The CDR3: CASSFLGRQYEQYF. CDR3 sequence (DNA): TGTGCCAGCAGTTTCCTGGGCCGCCAGTACGAGCAGTACTTC. Combining the CDR3 with reference TRBV28 and TRBJ2-7 gives the whole variable domain DVKVTQSSRYLVKRTGEKVFLECVQDMDHENMFWYRQDPGLGLRLIYFSYDVKMKEKGDIPEGYSVSREKKERFSLILESASTNQTSMYLCASSFLGRQYEQYFGPGTRLTVT.

The chain employs TRBV3-1 (or the pseudogene TRBV3-2) and TRBJ1-1; a possible D gene is TRBD1 (6 bases). Germline values: CDR1 LGHDT, CDR2 YNNKEL (reference sequence). The CDR3 is made up of 13 amino acids. With 4 bases removed from V and 1 base from J, the gap between germline ends came to 7 bases. CDR3 DNA: TGTGCCAGCAGCCCGGGACAGAACACTGAAGCTTTCTTT. This translates into CASSPGQNTEAFF.

The CDR3 region has the DNA TGTGCCAGAGAGACACGTCTTATCACAGATACGCAGTATTTT. Its translation: CARETRLITDTQYF. This rearrangement joins TRBV10-3 to TRBJ2-3; unclear D gene. The germline V and J ends were trimmed by 10 bases and 2 bases, with 16 bases remaining between them. Germline V gives CDR1 ENHRY, CDR2 SYGVKD. The CDR3 runs to 14 residues.

This chain connects TRBV6-5 to TRBJ1-6, with TRBD1 matching 10 bases. In germline, CDR1 is MNHEY, CDR2 SVGAGI. The J segment lost 6 bases and the V segment lost 6 bases, leaving 5 bases of the junction unmatched. The CDR3 runs to 15 residues. CDR3 protein: CASRWTGGFNSPLHF. In nucleotides, the CDR3 is TGTGCCAGCAGATGGACAGGGGGTTTTAATTCACCCCTCCACTTT.

The rearrangement uses TRBV6-5 and TRBJ1-5; no clear D gene. This CDR3 contains 15 residues. The germline V gene encodes CDR1 MNHEY and CDR2 SVGAGI. V lost 6 bases to trimming and J lost 6 bases, with 18 bases between them. CDR3 loop: CASSKSLVPGQPQHF. For the CDR3, the DNA is TGTGCCAGCAGCAAATCCCTTGTGCCGGGTCAGCCCCAGCATTTT.

This sequence joins TRBV6-1 and TRBJ2-7; a weak D match, TRBD2 (7 bases). The CDR3 runs 14 residues. CDR1 MNHNS and CDR2 SASEGT come from the germline V gene. V gave up 2 bases and J gave up 3 bases, with 11 bases separating them. The CDR3 sequence: CASSERGAGYEQYF. Here the CDR3 DNA reads TGTGCCAGCAGTGAACGGGGGGCAGGCTACGAGCAGTACTTC.

The chain joins TRBV5-6 to TRBJ2-2, with D perhaps TRBD1 (6 bases). Germline V gene lookup returns CDR1 SGHDT and CDR2 YYEEEE. Trimming took off 4 bases at V and 4 bases at J, with 20 bases between the two ends. This CDR3 has 17 residues. CDR3 sequence reads: CASSQATGSRGTGELFF. The CDR3 nucleotides read TGTGCCAGCAGCCAAGCTACAGGGAGTAGAGGCACCGGGGAGCTGTTTTTT.

The chain uses TRBV6-4 and TRBJ1-2; a possible D gene is TRBD1 (5 bases). The germline V gene has CDR1 MRHNA and CDR2 SNTAGT. The CDR3 length is 13 residues. CDR3 DNA sequence: TGTGCACCCACGGGGGGGGTTAGGTATGGCTACACCTTC. As protein: CAPTGGVRYGYTF.

This chain joins TRBV11-2 and TRBJ1-6, with 9 bases fitting TRBD1. Germline trimming cut 5 bases from V and 9 bases from J; bases unmatched to any gene: 8. The CDR3 spans 15 residues. CDR1 is SGHAT, CDR2 FQNNGV, per germline. CDR3: CASSGRTGASSPLHF. DNA for the CDR3: TGTGCCAGCAGCGGACGGACAGGGGCGAGTTCACCCCTCCACTTT.

This clone has more than one count but fewer than ten. Other DNA variants within this sample encode the same CDR3. This chain links TRBV4-1 with TRBJ2-3, with unresolved D. Between the trimmed V and J ends, which lost 1 base and 0 bases, there was a span of 8 bases. The germline gives CDR1 MGHRA, CDR2 YSYEKL. The CDR3 sequence is 15 residues long. In DNA, the CDR3 is TGCGCCAGCAGCCAAGTTGATAGCAGCACAGATACGCAGTATTTT. It codes for CASSQVDSSTDTQYF.

The rearrangement joins TRBV7-2 to TRBJ2-3; 11 nucleotides agree with TRBD2. Germline-derived CDR1 and CDR2 are SGHTA and FQGNSA. V lost 0 bases to trimming and J lost 4 bases; unmatched junction nucleotides: 6. The CDR3 length is 17 residues. Written as DNA, the CDR3 is TGTGCCAGCAGCTTAGCGCTAGCGGGGGGAAGGGCAGATACGCAGTATTTT. Its protein product is CASSLALAGGRADTQYF.

The J gene is TRBJ1-2, the V gene TRBV4-1; TRBD1 is a possible D gene (6 bases). The V gene lost 2 bases and the J gene lost 4 bases, with 14 bases spanning the gap. The CDR3 is 15 residues long. The germline CDR1 and CDR2 sequences are MGHRA and YSYEKL. CDR3 loop: CASSQSDWTAYGYTF. For the CDR3, the DNA is TGCGCCAGCAGCCAATCTGACTGGACAGCCTATGGCTACACCTTC.

The rearrangement links TRBV18 to TRBJ1-1; no definite D call. This CDR3 contains 14 residues. V was trimmed by 4 bases and J by 3 bases, leaving 12 bases between them. The germline V gene has CDR1 KGHSH and CDR2 LQKENI. The CDR3 nucleotides are TGTGCCAGCTCACTCAGCGTCGGGTACACTGAAGCTTTCTTT. Encoded protein: CASSLSVGYTEAFF.

The chain combines TRBV5-1 with TRBJ2-5; the D gene is possibly TRBD1 (6 bases). Trimming shortened V by 3 bases and J by 0 bases, and 21 bases separated the two germline ends. The CDR3 runs to 18 residues. Per germline, CDR1 SGHRS and CDR2 YFSETQ. CDR3 DNA sequence: TGCGCCAGCAGCTCCAGGGGAAGGCAGGCCCGTTACCAAGAGACCCAGTACTTC. Its protein is CASSSRGRQARYQETQYF.

The J gene is TRBJ1-6, the V gene TRBV7-9, with D maybe TRBD1 (6 bases). The CDR3 length is 14 residues. Per the germline V gene, CDR1 is SEHNR and CDR2 is FQNEAQ (reference sequence). V was trimmed by 2 bases and J by 6 bases, leaving 8 bases between them. The CDR3 is CASSLRQVNSPLHF. In nucleotides, the CDR3 is TGTGCCAGCAGCTTACGACAGGTTAATTCACCCCTCCACTTT.

The J gene is TRBJ2-3, the V gene TRBV11-2, with 9 bases lining up with TRBD1. V was pared by 5 bases and J by 5 bases, with 8 bases of the junction left unmatched. Per germline, CDR1 SGHAT and CDR2 FQNNGV. The CDR3 has 15 residues. The CDR3 loop reads CASSQWTGEGDTQYF. Written as DNA, the CDR3 is TGTGCCAGCAGCCAGTGGACAGGGGAAGGAGATACGCAGTATTTT. Full variable domain (outside the CDR3, taken from reference TRBV11-2 and TRBJ2-3): EAGVAQSPRYKIIEKRQSVAFWCNPISGHATLYWYQQILGQGPKLLIQFQNNGVVDDSQLPKDRFSAERLKGVDSTLKIQPAKLEDSAVYLCASSQWTGEGDTQYFGPGTRLTVL.

The chain recombines TRBV10-3 with TRBJ2-5; the match to TRBD1 covers 7 bases. Losses at the gene ends were 2 bases for V and 1 base for J; bases not matched to a gene: 1. Per germline, CDR1 ENHRY and CDR2 SYGVKD. The CDR3 is 14 amino acids. For the CDR3, the DNA is TGTGCCATCAGTGAGGGGACAGTCCAAGAGACCCAGTACTTC. Translated, it gives CAISEGTVQETQYF.

This clone was counted a single time. This chain links TRBV6-4 with TRBJ2-7; D ambiguous. In germline, CDR1 is MRHNA, CDR2 SNTAGT. V was shortened by 0 bases and J by 4 bases, with 13 bases between the two germline ends. The CDR3 totals 15 residues. The CDR3 reads CASSDSHPWPYEQYF. CDR3 coding DNA: TGTGCCAGCAGTGACTCTCACCCCTGGCCTTACGAGCAGTACTTC.

The chain uses TRBV11-2 and TRBJ2-7; D is perhaps TRBD2 (6 bases). Germline CDR1 is SGHAT and CDR2 is FQNNGV. Trimming pared 4 bases from V and 3 bases from J, leaving 19 bases between. This CDR3 contains 16 residues. The CDR3 DNA is TGTGCCAGCAGCTCCCTACCGGGAGCATTTATCTACGAGCAGTACTTC. Translating it yields CASSSLPGAFIYEQYF. The full variable domain, its missing parts supplied by reference TRBV11-2 and TRBJ2-7, is EAGVAQSPRYKIIEKRQSVAFWCNPISGHATLYWYQQILGQGPKLLIQFQNNGVVDDSQLPKDRFSAERLKGVDSTLKIQPAKLEDSAVYLCASSSLPGAFIYEQYFGPGTRLTVT.

This clone came up many times. The CDR3 reads CASRLKGTGYNEQFF. The CDR3 DNA sequence: TGTGCCAGCAGACTAAAGGGGACAGGGTACAATGAGCAGTTCTTC. V and J are TRBV2 and TRBJ2-1, with TRBD1 matching 9 bases. This CDR3 is built from 15 residues. J was trimmed by 4 bases and V by 6 bases; bases with no gene match: 7. Germline V CDR1 and CDR2: SNHLY, FYNNEI.

The genes are TRBV29-1 and TRBJ2-3; D not certain. Germline assignment: CDR1 SQVTM and CDR2 ANQGSEA. CDR3 length equals 14 residues. V was cut by 3 bases and J by 2 bases, with 12 bases left in between. CDR3 sequence reads: CSVDGGAFTDTQYF. The CDR3 DNA sequence: TGCAGCGTTGACGGCGGTGCCTTCACAGATACGCAGTATTTT.

The V gene is TRBV7-6, the J gene TRBJ2-3; a possible D gene is TRBD1 (6 bases). The germline V gene has CDR1 SGHVS and CDR2 FNYEAQ. V was pared by 3 bases and J by 3 bases, with 10 bases between. The CDR3 runs 14 residues. The CDR3 bases are TGTGCCAGCAGCTTCGGGCAGGGGACAGATACGCAGTATTTT. It translates to CASSFGQGTDTQYF.

J is TRBJ2-3 and V is TRBV27; D is perhaps TRBD2 (5 bases). V lost 6 bases to trimming and J lost 0 bases, with 10 bases between them. Germline V gene data show CDR1 as MNHEY and CDR2 as SMNVEV (reference sequence). The CDR3 is made up of 14 amino acids. The CDR3 bases are TGTGCCAGCAGCCGGACTTTAAGCACAGATACGCAGTATTTT. Translating it yields CASSRTLSTDTQYF.

The V gene is TRBV21-1, the J gene TRBJ2-7; TRBD2, the D gene given by the table, was not confirmed from the DNA. TRBV21-1 is classified as a pseudogene. The CDR3 runs to 14 residues. The CDR3 DNA follows: TGTGCCAGCAGCACCCGGGGGGACCGATACGAGCAGTACTTC. It encodes CASSTRGDRYEQYF.

This chain links TRBV28 with TRBJ1-4, with 7 bases identical to TRBD1. Trimming cost V 6 bases and J 0 bases; bases outside gene matches: 4. The CDR3 extends over 15 amino acids. Germline V gene sequence: CDR1 MDHEN, CDR2 SYDVKM. The CDR3 loop is CASRYTGATNEKLFF. CDR3 nucleotide sequence: TGTGCCAGCAGGTACACAGGGGCAACTAATGAAAAACTGTTTTTT. The full variable domain, in which reference TRBV28 and TRBJ1-4 provide the parts outside the CDR3, is DVKVTQSSRYLVKRTGEKVFLECVQDMDHENMFWYRQDPGLGLRLIYFSYDVKMKEKGDIPEGYSVSREKKERFSLILESASTNQTSMYLCASRYTGATNEKLFFGSGTQLSVL.

The V gene is TRBV7-9, the J gene TRBJ2-3; 8 positions agree with TRBD2. CDR1 and CDR2 (germline): SEHNR, FQNEAQ (reference sequence). The CDR3 sequence is 16 residues long. V lost 2 bases and J lost 4; bases outside the gene matches: 8. The CDR3 reads CASSLSAGGWADTQYF. In nucleotides, the CDR3 is TGTGCCAGCAGCTTATCGGCGGGAGGTTGGGCAGATACGCAGTATTTT. Full variable domain (outside the CDR3, taken from reference TRBV7-9 and TRBJ2-3): DTGVSQNPRHKITKRGQNVTFRCDPISEHNRLYWYRQTLGQGPEFLTYFQNEAQLEKSRLLSDRFSAERPKGSFSTLEIQRTEQGDSAMYLCASSLSAGGWADTQYFGPGTRLTVL.

The V gene is TRBV11-3, the J gene TRBJ2-5; D gene uncertain. The CDR3 loop spans 13 amino acids. Trimming removed 3 bases at V and 2 bases at J, with 7 bases between. Germline-derived CDR1 and CDR2 are SGHNT and YENEEA. CDR3 sequence: CASSLAQQETQYF. For the CDR3, the DNA is TGTGCCAGCAGCTTGGCTCAGCAAGAGACCCAGTACTTC.

The V gene is TRBV12-1, the J gene TRBJ1-6; TRBD1, the table's D call, was not compared with the DNA. TRBV12-1 is annotated as a pseudogene. The CDR3 has 15 amino acids. The CDR3 loop is CARPPTRGYNSPLHF. CDR3 nucleotide sequence: TGTGCCAGACCCCCGACCAGGGGCTATAATTCACCCCTCCACTTT.

Details on this clone: A junction end diverges from the germline sequence, so it may reflect a read error. Other nucleotide sequences in the sample specify the same CDR3. The rearrangement links TRBV19 to TRBJ1-6, with D hard to call. CDR3 length: 14 amino acids. Germline-derived CDR1 and CDR2 are LNHDA and SQIVND (reference sequence). CDR3 region: CASSIAGVASPLHF. The CDR3 DNA follows: TGTGCCAGTAGTATAGCCGGGGTCGCTTCACCTCTCCACTTT.

DNA for the CDR3: TGTGCCAGCAGTGAGGGGGGGTGGAAATACGAGCAGTACTTC. Translation: CASSEGGWKYEQYF. The J gene is TRBJ2-7, the V gene TRBV2, with 7 positions matching TRBD2. V trimming: 3 bases; J trimming: 4 bases; junction bases outside the gene matches: 6. The CDR3 totals 14 residues. Germline V gene data show CDR1 as SNHLY and CDR2 as FYNNEI. The whole variable domain, remainder taken from reference TRBV2 and TRBJ2-7, is EPEVTQTPSHQVTQMGQEVILRCVPISNHLYFYWYRQILGQKVEFLVSFYNNEISEKSEIFDDQFSVERPDGSNFTLKIRSTKLEDSAMYFCASSEGGWKYEQYFGPGTRLTVT.